This T cell receptor (beta chain) was recorded in a study of blood T cell repertoires in COVID-19 (dated by TCRdb to 2020 to 2021). As for the study more broadly: Samples from collaborators originated in the United States, Italy and Spain and spanned both the acute and convalescent phases of COVID-19. Subjects who had been exposed to COVID-19, were actively infected with it, or had recovered from it provided the deeply sampled blood TCRbeta repertoires that made up the dataset. The samples were drawn from the first 160 participants of the ongoing ImmuneRACE study and from 1,254 subjects provided by 6 global collaborators. Where HLA class I and class II types were available, the types were taken from metadata supplied by the sample provider, not from assay-based typing. The material from the prospective study consisted of cDNA or gDNA derived from T cells, B-cell-depleted T cells, or PBMCs. Nearly every sample came with metadata listing a de-identified subject ID, COVID-19 status, age in years and sex. The repertoires were released in a freely available public database intended as a resource for research on the immune response to SARS-CoV-2. What the study reported, not specific to this receptor: How much clinical and demographic metadata was included differed by source and by participant, and the metadata was provided uncurated.

The germline V gene supplies CDR1 MNHEY and CDR2 SVGAGI. The CDR3 has 14 amino acids, counting the end cysteine and phenylalanine. Just the 42-base CDR3 DNA is kept, in frame starting at base 1. V is shortened by 8 bases, J by 1 base, and the region joining them spans 12 bases. The immunoSEQ Assay, a bias-controlled multiplex PCR, was used to amplify TCRbeta CDR3 regions from genomic DNA. Under the source paper's analysis protocol: Nucleated cell counts per sample were estimated from amplification of reference gene primers within the assay. To quantify the absolute abundance of each unique TCRbeta CDR3 rearrangement, sequence reads were collapsed and filtered. For each sample, productive Simpson clonality was calculated as the square root of Simpson's diversity index across productive rearrangements. TCRdb retrieved this table from immuneACCESS and kept in-frame rearrangements only. Not all clones are present; in checked studies, unresolved V genes account for under half, and no reason is known for the remainder. V and J calls plus clone size are reproduced from that table; the DNA served to infer D and trimming. Across this sample there are 130,000 to 150,000 clones, with about four fifths seen only once. The ten largest clones take up roughly 8.3% of the sample.

Whole blood was collected in K2EDTA tubes by collaborating institutions according to the institutions' own protocols. For TCRbeta analysis, collaborator samples were shipped as frozen whole blood, as isolated PBMCs, or as DNA extracted from either sample type. Worth noting for this clone: The target of this receptor is not known. Base qualities are not recorded, but no much larger clone differs from it by a single base.

The sequenced sample consisted of peripheral blood. The rearranged chain carries TRBV6-5 and TRBJ1-5; TRBD1 is a weak D gene call, 5 bases matching. The TCR was taken from a human donor with acute or convalescent COVID-19. The donor label of this sample is uncertain. The DNA is TGTGCCAGCTGGCCAGGGAAGAGCAATCAGCCCCAGCATTTT. Its protein reads: CASWPGKSNQPQHF.